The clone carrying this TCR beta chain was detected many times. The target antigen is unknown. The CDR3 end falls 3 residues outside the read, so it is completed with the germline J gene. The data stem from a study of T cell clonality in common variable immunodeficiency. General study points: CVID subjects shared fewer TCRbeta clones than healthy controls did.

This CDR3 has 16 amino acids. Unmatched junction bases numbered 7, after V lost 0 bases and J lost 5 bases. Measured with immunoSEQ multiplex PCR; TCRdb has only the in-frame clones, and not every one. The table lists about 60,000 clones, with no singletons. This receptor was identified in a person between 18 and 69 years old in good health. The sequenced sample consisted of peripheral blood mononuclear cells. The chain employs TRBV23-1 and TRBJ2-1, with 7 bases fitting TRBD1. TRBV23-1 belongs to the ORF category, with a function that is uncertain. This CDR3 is CASSQSIDRDDNEQFF. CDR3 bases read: TGCGCCAGCAGTCAATCGATCGACAGGGATGACAATGAG.